This section outlines one T cell receptor (beta chain) sequence together with its context. The sample holds one count of this clone. The clone's antigen remains unknown. There are no base qualities to consult, and no much larger clone falls within one base. The data were taken from a study of control samples from healthy donors and cancer patients (dated by TCRdb to 2018 to 2021). Germline trimming amounts to 4 bases on V and 4 bases on J, with 3 as the count of junction bases outside the gene matches. According to the germline V gene (reference sequence), CDR1 reads GTSNPN and CDR2 reads SVGIG. The CDR3 goes from the cysteine to the phenylalanine over 12 residues. The DNA shown is the 36-base CDR3, in frame from base 1. The library was made by the immunoSEQ multiplex PCR assay. This immuneACCESS table, as held by TCRdb, lists in-frame sequences with V and J called but not all clones. Of the missing ones, under half trace to an unresolved V gene in checked studies; the others have no known cause. A total of more than 100,000 clones appear in this sample, 70% to 90% of them only once. Approximately 3.5% of the sample rests with the top ten.

The sample was blood. Here the chain combines TRBV30 and TRBJ2-7; 8 bases in the junction line up with TRBD1. This sequence was found in a man in his forties in good health. The DNA sequence follows: TGTGCCTGGAATGACAGGGGATACGAGCAGTACTTC. Protein translation: CAWNDRGYEQYF.